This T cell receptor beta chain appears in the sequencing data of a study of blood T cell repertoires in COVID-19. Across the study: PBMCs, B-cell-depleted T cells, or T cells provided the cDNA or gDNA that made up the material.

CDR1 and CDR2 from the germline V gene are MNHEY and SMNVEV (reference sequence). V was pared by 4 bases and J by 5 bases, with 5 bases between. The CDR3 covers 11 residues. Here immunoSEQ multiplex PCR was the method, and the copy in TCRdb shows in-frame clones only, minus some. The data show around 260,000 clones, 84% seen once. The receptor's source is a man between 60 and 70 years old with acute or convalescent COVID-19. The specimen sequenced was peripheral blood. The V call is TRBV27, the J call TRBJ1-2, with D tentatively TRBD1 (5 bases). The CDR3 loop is CASSSGYGYTF. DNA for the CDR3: TGTGCCAGCAGTTCAGGGTATGGCTACACCTTC.